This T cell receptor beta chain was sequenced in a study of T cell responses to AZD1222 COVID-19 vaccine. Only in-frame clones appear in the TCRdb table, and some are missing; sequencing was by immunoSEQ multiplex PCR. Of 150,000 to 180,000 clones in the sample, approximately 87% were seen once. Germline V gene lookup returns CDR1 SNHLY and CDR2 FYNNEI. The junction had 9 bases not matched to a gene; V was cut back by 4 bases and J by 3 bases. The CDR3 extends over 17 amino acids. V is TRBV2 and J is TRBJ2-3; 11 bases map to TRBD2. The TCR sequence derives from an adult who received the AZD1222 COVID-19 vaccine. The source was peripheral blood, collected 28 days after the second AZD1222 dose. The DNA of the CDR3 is TGTGCCAGCAGTGGGGGCTTAGCGGGAGGGAGGACAGATACGCAGTATTTT. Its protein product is CASSGGLAGGRTDTQYF.